These 8 T cell receptor beta chains share one sample of origin, sequenced in a study of blood T cell repertoires in COVID-19. Produced via immunoSEQ multiplex PCR; TCRdb's table is partial and in-frame only. Among 200,000 to 300,000 clones listed, approximately 85% were seen once. The sequencing input was peripheral blood. The receptors derive from a man aged 45-60 years with COVID-19, enrolled during active disease.

The chain recombines TRBV30 with TRBJ1-1, with 8 bases fitting TRBD1. Germline V lookup: CDR1 GTSNPN, CDR2 SVGIG (reference sequence). Unmatched junction bases numbered 6, after V lost 8 bases and J lost 1 base. The CDR3 runs to 13 residues. The CDR3 DNA reads TGTGCCCGAGAGGACAGGGCGAACACTGAAGCTTTCTTT. This sequence encodes CAREDRANTEAFF.

This rearrangement joins TRBV4-1 to TRBJ1-5; 7 bases map to TRBD1. This CDR3 is built from 14 residues. J lost 6 bases, V lost 4 bases, and 6 bases had no gene match. Germline V gives CDR1 MGHRA, CDR2 YSYEKL. The chain's CDR3 is CASSRDRESQPQHF. In DNA form, the CDR3 reads TGCGCCAGCAGCCGTGACAGGGAAAGTCAGCCCCAGCATTTT.

The chain links TRBV7-3 to TRBJ1-1; the D is unclear. The V and J ends lost 3 bases and 0 bases respectively, with 5 bases between them. The germline V gene encodes CDR1 SGHTA and CDR2 FQGTGA. This CDR3 spans 13 amino acids. CDR3 DNA sequence: TGTGCCAGCAGCTTTTCCGTGAACACTGAAGCTTTCTTT. Protein: CASSFSVNTEAFF.

The V and J genes are TRBV7-8 and TRBJ2-1; 7 bases agree with TRBD2. CDR3 length: 15 residues. The junction had 5 bases not matched to a gene; V was cut back by 1 base and J by 5 bases. The germline V gene has CDR1 SGHVS and CDR2 FQNEAQ. In nucleotides, the CDR3 is TGTGCCAGCAGCTTAGTGCCTAGCGGAAACAATGAGCAGTTCTTC. Translation gives CASSLVPSGNNEQFF.

The chain combines TRBV7-2 with TRBJ1-3; TRBD1 aligns across 7 bases. The junction had 3 bases not matched to a gene; V was cut back by 4 bases and J by 0 bases. From germline, CDR1 is SGHTA and CDR2 FQGNSA. The CDR3 is 15 amino acids. The CDR3 sequence: CASSSGQSSGNTIYF. CDR3 nucleotides: TGTGCCAGCAGCTCGGGACAGAGCTCTGGAAACACCATATATTTT.

The CDR3 here is CAWSDVAADTQYF. The CDR3 bases are TGTGCCTGGAGTGATGTAGCGGCAGATACGCAGTATTTT. The V and J genes are TRBV30 and TRBJ2-3, with D tentatively TRBD2 (6 bases). V was trimmed by 1 base and J by 4 bases, leaving 9 bases between them. The length of the CDR3 is 13 residues. Germline CDR1 GTSNPN, CDR2 SVGIG (reference sequence).

This chain connects TRBV5-4 to TRBJ2-2; tentative D call: TRBD2 (5 bases). The length of the CDR3 is 16 residues. V was shortened by 0 bases and J by 1 base, with 10 bases between the two germline ends. Germline CDR1 and CDR2: SGHNT and YYREEE (reference sequence). The CDR3, as DNA: TGTGCCAGCAGCTTGGGCGGGCACCTGAACACCGGGGAGCTGTTTTTT. This encodes CASSLGGHLNTGELFF.

The chain links TRBV27 to TRBJ1-2; 7 positions agree with TRBD1. This CDR3 spans 13 amino acids. Looked up from germline, CDR1 is MNHEY and CDR2 is SMNVEV (reference sequence). The J segment lost 5 bases and the V segment lost 7 bases, leaving 7 bases of the junction unmatched. The CDR3 protein is CASKTSGGYGYTF. The DNA of the CDR3 is TGTGCCAGCAAAACCTCAGGGGGGTATGGCTACACCTTC.